The 14 T cell receptor beta chains below all came from one sample that was sequenced in a study of neoadjuvant anti-PD-1 for oral cavity cancer (dated by TCRdb to about 2021). The library was generated by the immunoSEQ multiplex PCR assay. Imported from immuneACCESS, the table was reduced by TCRdb to in-frame sequences with V and J called. These copies leave out some clones; in studies compared against another copy, an unresolved V gene accounts for under half, and the cause of the remainder is not known. The sample profile shows under 15,000 clones; around two thirds of them were found once. 2.9% of the sample lies in the top ten. In the paper's terms, the time point label means: before neoadjuvant nivolumab. The sample in question was PBMCs, obtained before nivolumab (anti-PD-1) treatment. These receptors originate from a person aged 40 to 85 with oral cavity squamous cell carcinoma.

This sequence joins TRBV10-2 and TRBJ1-1; a weak D match, TRBD1 (5 bases). The CDR3 runs 14 residues. Germline assignment: CDR1 WSHSY and CDR2 SAAADI. Trimming took off 3 bases at V and 6 bases at J, with 14 bases between the two ends. CDR3 DNA sequence: TGCGCCAGCAGTGACGGCAGGGAAGTCGCTGAAGCTTTCTTT. This encodes CASSDGREVAEAFF.

The rearrangement joins TRBV5-4 to TRBJ1-1; TRBD1 matches 7 bases. Looked up from germline, CDR1 is SGHNT and CDR2 is YYREEE (reference sequence). CDR3 length: 13 residues. V shed 1 base and J 3 bases; nucleotides not matched to a gene: 0. The CDR3 loop reads CASSLRGHTEAFF. The CDR3, as DNA: TGTGCCAGCAGCTTGAGGGGGCACACTGAAGCTTTCTTT.

This clone was detected only once. The rearrangement uses TRBV5-1 and TRBJ2-7; 11 bases agree with TRBD2. V lost 2 bases, J lost 0 bases, and 10 bases stayed unmatched. CDR3 length: 18 amino acids. Germline CDR1 SGHRS, CDR2 YFSETQ. The CDR3 sequence is CASSFGRGLAASSYEQYF. The DNA for the CDR3 is TGCGCCAGCAGCTTCGGCCGGGGACTAGCGGCCAGCTCCTACGAGCAGTACTTC.

This clone was seen a few times. The chain carries TRBV4-1 and TRBJ2-5; D is unclear. This CDR3 contains 13 residues. Germline lookup yields CDR1 MGHRA and CDR2 YSYEKL. V gave up 4 bases and J gave up 5 bases, with 11 bases separating them. In DNA, the CDR3 is TGCGCCAGCAGCCTCCTGCGTGGCGAGACCCAGTACTTC. Translating gives CASSLLRGETQYF.

The chain employs TRBV9 and TRBJ2-5, with 8 bases fitting TRBD1. Trimming cost V 3 bases and J 5 bases; bases outside gene matches: 9. Germline V CDR1 and CDR2: SGDLS, YYNGEE. This CDR3 has 15 amino acids. The CDR3 DNA reads TGTGCCAGCAGCGACCCCGGGACAGGTCAGGAGACCCAGTACTTC. Translation: CASSDPGTGQETQYF.

This sequence joins TRBV18 and TRBJ1-2; no clear D. There are 17 residues in the CDR3. Germline V CDR1 and CDR2: KGHSH, LQKENI. V shed 1 base and J shed 4 bases, with 19 bases lying between them. CDR3 nucleotides: TGTGCCAGCTCACCACTCTTTGTGCGGGCCCGGCTCTATGGCTACACCTTC. Translation gives CASSPLFVRARLYGYTF.

The V and J genes are TRBV7-9 and TRBJ2-7; D assignment may be TRBD1 or TRBD2 (5 bases each). CDR1 SEHNR and CDR2 FQNEAQ come from the germline V gene (reference sequence). This CDR3 is built from 14 residues. Between the trimmed V and J ends, which lost 5 bases and 2 bases, there was a span of 13 bases. For the CDR3, the DNA is TGTGCCAGCAGCCAAGGGACGAAGACCTACGAGCAGTACTTC. The encoded protein is CASSQGTKTYEQYF.

In its sample, this clone was seen a few times. The rearrangement joins TRBV5-1 to TRBJ1-5; TRBD1 matches at 8 bases. The CDR3 loop spans 17 amino acids. V shed 1 base and J 1 base; nucleotides not matched to a gene: 7. The V gene's germline CDR1 is SGHRS and CDR2 YFSETQ. As DNA, the CDR3 is TGCGCCAGCAGCTTGAACCCCCAGGGGGCGAGCAATCAGCCCCAGCATTTT. This codes for CASSLNPQGASNQPQHF.

The rearrangement uses TRBV6-5 and TRBJ2-3; 8 bases map to TRBD2. The germline V gene has CDR1 MNHEY and CDR2 SVGAGI. The CDR3 covers 14 residues. Trimming took 6 bases from V and 2 from J; bases not matched to a gene: 4. CDR3 sequence reads: CASRVAGPTDTQYF. The CDR3 DNA reads as TGTGCCAGCAGAGTAGCGGGACCCACAGATACGCAGTATTTT.

The rearrangement links TRBV14 to TRBJ1-1; TRBD1 agrees at 8 bases. CDR1 SGHDN and CDR2 FVKESK come from the germline V gene. This CDR3 has 14 amino acids. V was clipped by 6 bases and J by 10 bases; unmatched bases: 13. CDR3 loop: CASSDVQGARRAFF. CDR3 sequence (DNA): TGTGCCAGCAGTGACGTTCAGGGGGCGCGTAGAGCTTTCTTT.

This chain links TRBV5-1 with TRBJ2-2; D is ambiguous. The germline V gene encodes CDR1 SGHRS and CDR2 YFSETQ. The germline V and J ends were trimmed by 2 bases and 1 base, with 12 bases remaining between them. There are 16 residues in the CDR3. The CDR3 coding sequence is TGCGCCAGCAGCTTTAAGGGCGCGGAGAACACCGGGGAGCTGTTTTTT. Translated: CASSFKGAENTGELFF.

V is TRBV27 and J is TRBJ2-3; D remains unclear. V lost 4 bases and J 7 bases, leaving 6 bases between the germline ends. The length of the CDR3 is 11 residues. Germline assignment: CDR1 MNHEY and CDR2 SMNVEV (reference sequence). CDR3 loop: CASSSRYTQYF. In nucleotides, the CDR3 is TGTGCCAGCAGTTCGAGATATACGCAGTATTTT.

This chain connects TRBV29-1 to TRBJ2-1; D remains unclear. CDR1 SQVTM and CDR2 ANQGSEA come from the germline V gene. The CDR3 has 18 residues. The V end was cut by 2 bases, the J end by 1 base, with 21 bases between. CDR3 loop: CSVESILNGFPSYNEQFF. The DNA of the CDR3 is TGCAGCGTTGAATCCATTCTTAACGGGTTCCCGTCCTACAATGAGCAGTTCTTC.

This clone showed up just a few times. This sequence joins TRBV5-1 and TRBJ2-2, with D tentatively TRBD2 (5 bases). CDR1 and CDR2 (germline): SGHRS, YFSETQ. Trimming cost V 1 base and J 3 bases, with 7 bases left between them. The CDR3 covers 14 residues. The CDR3 DNA reads TGCGCCAGCAGCTTGTCGAGGGACACCGGGGAGCTGTTTTTT. Amino acids: CASSLSRDTGELFF.